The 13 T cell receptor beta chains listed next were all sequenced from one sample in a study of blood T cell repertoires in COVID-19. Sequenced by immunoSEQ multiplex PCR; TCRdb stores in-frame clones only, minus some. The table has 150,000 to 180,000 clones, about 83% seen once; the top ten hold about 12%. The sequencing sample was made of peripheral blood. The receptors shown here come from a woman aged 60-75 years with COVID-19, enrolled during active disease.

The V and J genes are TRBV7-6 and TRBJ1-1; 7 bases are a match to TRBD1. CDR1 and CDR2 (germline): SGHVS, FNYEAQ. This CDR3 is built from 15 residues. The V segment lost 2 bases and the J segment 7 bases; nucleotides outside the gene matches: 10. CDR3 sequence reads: CASSLQITGVNEAFF. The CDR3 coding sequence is TGTGCCAGCAGCTTACAAATCACAGGGGTTAATGAAGCTTTCTTT.

CDR3 region: CASSSRGLAGELFF. The CDR3 nucleotides are TGTGCCAGTAGTAGCAGGGGGTTGGCCGGGGAGCTGTTTTTT. The chain links TRBV19 to TRBJ2-2; 7 bases agree with TRBD1. Trimming removed 4 bases from V and 6 bases from J; junction bases left unmatched: 5. Germline loops: CDR1 LNHDA, CDR2 SQIVND (reference sequence). The CDR3 covers 14 residues.

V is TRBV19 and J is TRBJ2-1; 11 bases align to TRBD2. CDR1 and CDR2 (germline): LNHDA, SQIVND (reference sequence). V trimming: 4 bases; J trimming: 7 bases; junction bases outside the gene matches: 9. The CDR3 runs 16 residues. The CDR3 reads CASSSLMLAGGNEQFF. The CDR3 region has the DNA TGTGCCAGTAGTAGCCTAATGCTAGCGGGAGGTAATGAGCAGTTCTTC.

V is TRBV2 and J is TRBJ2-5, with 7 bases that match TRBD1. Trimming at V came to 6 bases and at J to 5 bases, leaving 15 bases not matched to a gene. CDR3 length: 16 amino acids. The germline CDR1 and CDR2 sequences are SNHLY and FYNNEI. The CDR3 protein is CASSAPETGIRETQYF. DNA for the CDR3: TGTGCCAGCAGCGCTCCGGAGACAGGGATTAGGGAGACCCAGTACTTC.

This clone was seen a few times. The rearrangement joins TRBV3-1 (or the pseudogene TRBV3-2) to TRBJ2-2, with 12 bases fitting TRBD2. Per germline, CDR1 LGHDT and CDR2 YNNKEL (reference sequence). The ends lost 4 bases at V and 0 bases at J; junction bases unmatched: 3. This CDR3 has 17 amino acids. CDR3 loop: CASSLRLAGANTGELFF. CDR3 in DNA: TGTGCCAGCAGCCTTCGACTAGCGGGGGCGAACACCGGGGAGCTGTTTTTT.

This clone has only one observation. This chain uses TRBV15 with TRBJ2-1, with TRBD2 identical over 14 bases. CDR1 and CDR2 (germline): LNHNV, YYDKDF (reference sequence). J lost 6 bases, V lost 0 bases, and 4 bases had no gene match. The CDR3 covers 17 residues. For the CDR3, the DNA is TGTGCCACCAGCAGAGAGACTAGCGGGAGGGCCTTCAATGAGCAGTTCTTC. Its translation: CATSRETSGRAFNEQFF.

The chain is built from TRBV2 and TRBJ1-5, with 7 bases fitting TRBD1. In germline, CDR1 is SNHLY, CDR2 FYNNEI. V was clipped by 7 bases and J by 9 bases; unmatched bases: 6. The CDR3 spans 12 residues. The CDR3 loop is CASTTGYLPQHF. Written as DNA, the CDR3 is TGTGCCAGCACGACAGGGTATTTGCCCCAGCATTTT.

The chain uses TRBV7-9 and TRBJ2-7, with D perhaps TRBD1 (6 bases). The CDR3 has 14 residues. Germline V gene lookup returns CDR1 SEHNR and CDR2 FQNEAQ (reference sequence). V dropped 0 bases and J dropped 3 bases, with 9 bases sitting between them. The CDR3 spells CASSLAGGGYEQYF. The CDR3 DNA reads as TGTGCCAGCAGCTTAGCAGGGGGTGGCTACGAGCAGTACTTC.

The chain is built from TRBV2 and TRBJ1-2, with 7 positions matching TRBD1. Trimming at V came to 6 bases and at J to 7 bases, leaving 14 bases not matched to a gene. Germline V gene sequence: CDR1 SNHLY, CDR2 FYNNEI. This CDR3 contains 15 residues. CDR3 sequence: CASSIKTGAAGGYTF. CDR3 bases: TGTGCCAGCAGCATAAAAACAGGGGCCGCCGGTGGCTACACCTTC.

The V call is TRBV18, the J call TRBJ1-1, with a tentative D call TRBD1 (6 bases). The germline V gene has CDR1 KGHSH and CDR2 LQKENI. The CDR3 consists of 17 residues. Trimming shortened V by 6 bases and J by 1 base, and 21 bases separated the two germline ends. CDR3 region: CASSLAGAPIRNTEAFF. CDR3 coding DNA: TGTGCCAGCTCGCTGGCAGGGGCTCCGATCCGGAACACTGAAGCTTTCTTT.

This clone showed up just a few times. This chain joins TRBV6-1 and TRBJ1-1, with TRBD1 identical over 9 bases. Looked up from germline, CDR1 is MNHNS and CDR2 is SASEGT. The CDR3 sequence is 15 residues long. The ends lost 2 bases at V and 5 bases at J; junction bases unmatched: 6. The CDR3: CASSEKGQGLTEAFF. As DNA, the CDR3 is TGTGCCAGCAGTGAAAAGGGACAGGGTTTGACTGAAGCTTTCTTT.

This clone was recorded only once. DNA for the CDR3: TGTGCCAGCTCACCACCGGTCCTAGCGCCAGAGGGAGGAAACGAGCAGTACTTC. Its protein product is CASSPPVLAPEGGNEQYF. The J gene is TRBJ2-7, the V gene TRBV18, with D possibly TRBD2 on 6 matching bases. The length of the CDR3 is 18 residues. CDR1 is KGHSH, CDR2 LQKENI, per germline. Trimming removed 0 bases at V and 5 bases at J, with 23 bases between.

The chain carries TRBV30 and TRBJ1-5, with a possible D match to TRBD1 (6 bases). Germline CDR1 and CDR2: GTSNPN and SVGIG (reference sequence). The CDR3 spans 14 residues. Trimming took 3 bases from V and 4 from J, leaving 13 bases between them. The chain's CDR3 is CAWRNTGPNQPQHF. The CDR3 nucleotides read TGTGCCTGGAGGAATACAGGGCCAAATCAGCCCCAGCATTTT.